Following are 3 T cell receptor beta chains from one sample sequenced in a study of shared clonotypes between healthy human individuals. Method: immunoSEQ multiplex PCR; TCRdb's copy keeps in-frame clones and lacks some. The sample holds 150,000 to 200,000 clones, approximately 92% seen once. Specimen: naive CD4+ T cells sorted from blood. Subset of the sample: CD45RA+ positively selected. The receptor set was obtained from a woman in her twenties or thirties in good health.

The chain links TRBV30 to TRBJ2-1; 8 bases align to TRBD1. V dropped 3 bases and J dropped 4; count of bases not matched to a gene: 8. Germline lookup yields CDR1 GTSNPN and CDR2 SVGIG (reference sequence). The CDR3 loop spans 15 amino acids. Here the CDR3 reads CAWSLWTGSYNEQFF. DNA of the CDR3: TGTGCCTGGAGCCTTTGGACAGGGTCGTACAATGAGCAGTTCTTC.

V usage is TRBV7-9 and J usage is TRBJ2-7; maybe TRBD1 (6 bases). Per the germline V gene, CDR1 is SEHNR and CDR2 is FQNEAQ (reference sequence). The V end was cut by 5 bases, the J end by 6 bases, with 11 bases between. This CDR3 has 12 amino acids. CDR3 coding DNA: TGTGCCAGCAGCCCACAGGGACCCGAGCAGTACTTC. Translated, it gives CASSPQGPEQYF.

The chain couples TRBV29-1 to TRBJ2-7, with unresolved D. The CDR3 contains 16 residues. Trimming took 0 bases from V and 0 from J, leaving 15 bases between them. Germline V lookup: CDR1 SQVTM, CDR2 ANQGSEA. In nucleotides, the CDR3 is TGCAGCGTTGAAGATCCCCACCGGATTAGCTCCTACGAGCAGTACTTC. Translation gives CSVEDPHRISSYEQYF.